The rows below give T cell receptor beta chains drawn from one sample of a study of T-cell reconstitution after alpha-beta-depleted transplantation in children. MiXCR, applied by TCRdb to the PCR reads, yields one record per CDR3 protein. This table has 200,000 to 250,000 distinct CDR3 sequences, about a quarter appearing once. Sample: PBMCs, taken before TCRalphabeta/CD19-depleted stem cell transplant. The receptors shown here come from a girl under 10 years old with Fanconi anemia, due to receive a stem cell transplant. Each CDR3 is given with its conserved first and last residue. D genes are given only for firm matches. Not every row has a clone size; where given, it reads once, few, many or a size class.

abundance	j_gene	v_gene	d_gene	CDR3aa	CDR3nt
many	TRBJ2-2	TRBV29-1	-	CSVRWGVDTGELFF	TGCAGCGTTCGCTGGGGGGTGGACACCGGGGAGCTGTTTTTT
-	TRBJ2-7	TRBV29-1	-	CSVGGPTRPYEQYF	TGCAGCGTTGGTGGTCCTACTAGACCTTACGAGCAGTACTTC
-	TRBJ2-7	TRBV11-2	-	CASSLPGVDYEQYF	TGTGCCAGCAGCTTACCCGGGGTGGACTACGAGCAGTACTTC
-	TRBJ2-1	TRBV7-9	TRBD1	CASSTYWTGVDNEQFF	TGTGCCAGCAGCACCTATTGGACAGGGGTGGACAATGAGCAGTTCTTC
few	TRBJ2-4	TRBV23-1	-	CASSPLTPIWRTIKNIQYF	TGCGCCAGCAGTCCCCTAACCCCTATATGGAGAACTATCAAAAACATTCAGTACTTC
-	TRBJ2-1	TRBV7-3	-	CASSLVKLEYNEQFF	TGTGCCAGCAGCTTGGTGAAGCTAGAGTACAATGAGCAGTTCTTC
-	TRBJ2-7	TRBV7-2	TRBD1	CASSEDRGLSYEQYF	TGTGCCAGCAGCGAGGACAGGGGACTCTCCTACGAGCAGTACTTC
many	TRBJ2-7	TRBV29-1	TRBD2	CSVLTSGRSYEQYF	TGCAGCGTCCTGACTAGCGGGAGGTCGTACGAGCAGTACTTC
many	TRBJ2-7	TRBV20-1	-	CSASRGTTSYEQYF	TGCAGTGCTAGTAGGGGGACAACCTCCTACGAGCAGTACTTC
many	TRBJ2-2	TRBV25-1	TRBD1	CASSDRDRGRGELFF	TGTGCCAGCAGTGATCGGGACAGGGGAAGGGGGGAGCTGTTTTTT
many	TRBJ2-1	TRBV5-1	TRBD1	CASKGQGDNEQFF	TGCGCCAGCAAGGGACAGGGAGACAATGAGCAGTTCTTC
many	TRBJ2-7	TRBV7-8	-	CASSLRLTYEQYF	TGTGCCAGCAGCTTACGATTAACCTACGAGCAGTACTTC
many	TRBJ1-1	TRBV20-1	TRBD1	CSARRGRTEAFF	TGCAGTGCTAGAAGGGGGCGCACTGAAGCTTTCTTT
-	TRBJ1-2	TRBV19	-	CASSSTGLGGYGYTF	TGTGCCAGTAGTTCAACAGGCCTTGGTGGCTATGGCTACACCTTC
-	TRBJ2-7	TRBV5-1	-	CASSLDLLGEQYF	TGCGCCAGCAGCTTGGACCTTCTTGGGGAGCAGTACTTC
many	TRBJ2-6	TRBV12-3/TRBV12-4	-	CASSFFFSGANVLTF	TGTGCCAGCAGTTTTTTTTTCTCTGGGGCCAACGTCCTGACTTTC
-	TRBJ2-1	TRBV20-1	-	CSAASGPYNEQFF	TGCAGTGCTGCAAGCGGGCCCTACAATGAGCAGTTCTTC
many	TRBJ2-1	TRBV29-1	TRBD1	CSVEPGQGAWEQFF	TGCAGCGTGGAACCGGGACAGGGGGCTTGGGAGCAGTTCTTC
-	TRBJ2-7	TRBV6-2/TRBV6-3	-	CASRHGTGHGEQYF	TGTGCCAGCAGGCACGGTACTGGGCATGGGGAGCAGTACTTC
many	TRBJ2-5	TRBV18	-	CASSSRTETQYF	TGTGCCAGCTCATCGAGGACGGAGACCCAGTACTTC
few	TRBJ2-1	TRBV7-2	-	CASSSWWRGGGYNEQFF	TGTGCCAGCAGCTCCTGGTGGAGGGGAGGCGGCTACAATGAGCAGTTCTTC
-	TRBJ2-7	TRBV7-6	-	CASSLASSETYEQYF	TGTGCCAGCAGCTTAGCTTCCAGTGAAACCTACGAGCAGTACTTC
-	TRBJ2-5	TRBV4-2	-	CASSASIGGQETQYF	TGTGCCAGCAGCGCAAGCATTGGGGGCCAAGAGACCCAGTACTTC
many	TRBJ2-1	TRBV12-3/TRBV12-4	-	CASRDRLNEQFF	TGTGCCAGCAGGGACAGACTCAATGAGCAGTTCTTC
few	TRBJ2-1	TRBV29-1	-	CSVEEGRTEQFF	TGCAGCGTTGAAGAGGGACGGACCGAGCAGTTCTTC
many	TRBJ1-2	TRBV20-1	-	CSARDYGMVEGYTF	TGCAGTGCTAGAGATTACGGAATGGTGGAGGGCTACACCTTC
-	TRBJ1-3	TRBV29-1	-	CSVSGEPLSGNTIYF	TGCAGCGTGTCGGGCGAACCTCTCTCTGGAAACACCATATATTTT
-	TRBJ2-2	TRBV7-3	TRBD1	CASSLTFETGVTGELFF	TGTGCCAGCAGCTTAACGTTCGAGACAGGGGTCACCGGGGAGCTGTTTTTT
many	TRBJ2-5	TRBV6-5	-	CASSPQARGRETQYF	TGTGCCAGCAGTCCCCAAGCCAGGGGTAGGGAGACCCAGTACTTC
-	TRBJ2-7	TRBV6-4	TRBD2	CASSVGPVSSGSFYEQYF	TGTGCCAGCAGTGTCGGACCGGTGAGTAGCGGGAGTTTCTACGAGCAGTACTTC
many	TRBJ2-1	TRBV5-1	-	CASSLVTRYNEQFF	TGCGCCAGCAGCTTGGTGACTCGCTACAATGAGCAGTTCTTC
many	TRBJ2-7	TRBV12-3/TRBV12-4	TRBD2	CASSLLAGYEQYF	TGTGCCAGCAGTCTTCTAGCGGGATACGAGCAGTACTTC
many	TRBJ2-5	TRBV7-9	TRBD2	CASSSTTGTSRETQYF	TGTGCCAGCAGCTCTACCACCGGGACTAGTAGAGAGACCCAGTACTTC
-	TRBJ2-7	TRBV28	TRBD1	CASRKAGTGPYEQYF	TGTGCCAGCAGAAAAGCGGGGACAGGGCCATACGAGCAGTACTTC
many	TRBJ2-3	TRBV28	-	CASSPPDSTDTQYF	TGTGCCAGCTCTCCCCCAGACAGCACAGATACGCAGTATTTT
-	TRBJ2-7	TRBV7-6	-	CASSPGTEQYF	TGTGCCAGCAGCCCAGGAACCGAGCAGTACTTC
many	TRBJ2-7	TRBV28	-	CASSLCYEQYF	TGTGCCAGCAGTTTATGCTACGAGCAGTACTTC
-	TRBJ2-1	TRBV5-1	TRBD1	CASSLIRDRLNNEQFF	TGCGCCAGCAGCTTAATTCGGGACAGACTAAACAATGAGCAGTTCTTC
few	TRBJ2-7	TRBV28	-	CASSLPGYYYEQYF	TGTGCCAGCAGTTTGCCAGGATACTACTACGAGCAGTACTTC
few	TRBJ1-2	TRBV12-3/TRBV12-4	TRBD1	CASSLSPSWDSHYGYTF	TGTGCCAGCAGTTTATCACCATCTTGGGACAGTCACTATGGCTACACCTTC
many	TRBJ2-7	TRBV6-2/TRBV6-3	-	CASSFRYEQYF	TGTGCCAGCAGTTTTCGTTACGAGCAGTACTTC
-	TRBJ2-4	TRBV7-2	TRBD2	CASSPLAGKNIQYF	TGTGCCAGCAGCCCCCTAGCGGGGAAAAACATTCAGTACTTC
-	TRBJ2-1	TRBV28	TRBD2	CASSFRGGPFDEQFF	TGTGCCAGCAGTTTTCGGGGGGGACCTTTTGATGAGCAGTTCTTC
-	TRBJ2-1	TRBV6-5	-	CASSYRQYNEQFF	TGTGCCAGCAGTTACAGGCAGTACAATGAGCAGTTCTTC
many	TRBJ2-7	TRBV7-2	-	CASSLYPSSYEQYF	TGTGCCAGCAGCTTGTATCCGAGCTCCTACGAGCAGTACTTC
many	TRBJ2-1	TRBV7-6	TRBD2	CASSLLTSGTYNEQFF	TGTGCCAGCAGCCTCCTGACTAGCGGAACCTACAATGAGCAGTTCTTC
-	TRBJ2-7	TRBV29-1	TRBD1	CSVSDRDITYEQYF	TGCAGCGTTTCCGACAGGGACATCACCTACGAGCAGTACTTC
many	TRBJ2-1	TRBV7-9	-	CASSPSPGLGAPYNEQFF	TGTGCCAGCAGCCCATCCCCCGGGCTCGGAGCTCCTTACAATGAGCAGTTCTTC
many	TRBJ1-2	TRBV12-3/TRBV12-4	-	CASSLVEGGYGYTF	TGTGCCAGCTCCCTGGTCGAGGGAGGCTATGGCTACACCTTC
many	TRBJ2-1	TRBV12-3/TRBV12-4	-	CAIRRGGIDEQFF	TGTGCCATTAGAAGGGGAGGTATCGATGAGCAGTTCTTC
many	TRBJ1-2	TRBV27	-	CASSLLSGWRNNYGYTF	TGTGCCAGCAGTTTATTGTCAGGGTGGCGCAATAACTATGGCTACACCTTC
-	TRBJ1-2	TRBV29-1	TRBD1	CSVETTGGYYGYTF	TGCAGCGTTGAAACCACAGGGGGCTACTATGGCTACACCTTC
many	TRBJ2-3	TRBV7-2	-	CASSLGASADTQYF	TGTGCCAGCAGCTTAGGGGCTAGTGCAGATACGCAGTATTTT
many	TRBJ2-7	TRBV20-1	TRBD1	CSAGRDRGSYEQYF	TGCAGTGCGGGAAGGGACAGGGGCTCCTACGAGCAGTACTTC
-	TRBJ1-1	TRBV29-1	-	CSVFGTPNTEAFF	TGCAGCGTGTTTGGGACACCTAACACTGAAGCTTTCTTT
-	TRBJ2-3	TRBV29-1	-	CSVEVTGTSTDTQYF	TGCAGCGTTGAAGTTACAGGGACGAGCACAGATACGCAGTATTTT